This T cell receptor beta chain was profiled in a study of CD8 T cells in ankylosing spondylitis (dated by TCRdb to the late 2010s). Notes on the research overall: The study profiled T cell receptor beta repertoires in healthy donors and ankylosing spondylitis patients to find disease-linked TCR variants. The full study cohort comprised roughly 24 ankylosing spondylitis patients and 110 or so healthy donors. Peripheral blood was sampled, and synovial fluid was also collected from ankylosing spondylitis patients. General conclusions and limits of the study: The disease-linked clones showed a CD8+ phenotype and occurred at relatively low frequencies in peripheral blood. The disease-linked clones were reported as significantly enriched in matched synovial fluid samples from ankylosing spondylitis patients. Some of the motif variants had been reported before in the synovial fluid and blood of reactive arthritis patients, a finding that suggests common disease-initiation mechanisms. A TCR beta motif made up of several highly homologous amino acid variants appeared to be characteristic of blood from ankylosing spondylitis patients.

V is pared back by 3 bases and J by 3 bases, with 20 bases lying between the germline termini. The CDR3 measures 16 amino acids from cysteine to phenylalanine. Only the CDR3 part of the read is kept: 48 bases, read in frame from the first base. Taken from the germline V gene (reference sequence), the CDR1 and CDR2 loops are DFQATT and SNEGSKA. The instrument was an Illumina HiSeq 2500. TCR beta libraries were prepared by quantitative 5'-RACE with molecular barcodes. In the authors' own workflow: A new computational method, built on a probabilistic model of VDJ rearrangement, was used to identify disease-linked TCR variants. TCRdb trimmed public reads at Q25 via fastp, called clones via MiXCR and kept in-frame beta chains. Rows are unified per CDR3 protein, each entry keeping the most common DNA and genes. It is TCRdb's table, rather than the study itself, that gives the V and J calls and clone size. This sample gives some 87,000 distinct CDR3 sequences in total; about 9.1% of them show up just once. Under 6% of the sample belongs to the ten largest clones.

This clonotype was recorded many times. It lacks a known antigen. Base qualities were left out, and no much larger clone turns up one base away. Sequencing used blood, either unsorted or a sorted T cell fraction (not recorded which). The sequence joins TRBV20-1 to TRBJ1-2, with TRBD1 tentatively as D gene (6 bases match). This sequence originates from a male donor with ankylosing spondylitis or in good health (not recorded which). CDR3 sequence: CSARARTARGHYGYTF. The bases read TGCAGTGCTAGGGCCCGGACAGCTAGGGGACACTATGGCTACACCTTC.